This paragraph reports one T cell receptor beta chain. Its target antigen remains unknown. Within one base of it there is no much larger clone, and no base qualities were kept. The data are from a study of T cell repertoires in cytomegalovirus infection (dated by TCRdb to about 2019). Regarding the complete study: The HLA type of each donor mattered for the analysis, because public TCR beta signatures pointed to carriage of CMV infection along with the matching HLA type.

Broad study findings and their caveats: In both this cohort and an independent cohort of some 370 donors, the cumulative frequency of public TCR beta family members distinguished carriers of CMV infection plus the relevant HLA type. The ex vivo response was dominated by HLA-C-restricted CMV-specific TCR beta clonotypes, which also provided the single most frequent clonotype in two of eight donors.

The sequencer listed for this sample is Illumina HiSeq 1500. TCRdb ran its own pipeline on the public reads, namely fastp trimming at Q25 and MiXCR clone calling, and kept in-frame beta chains. A single entry per CDR3 protein holds the most common genes and DNA from its merged rows. In all, the sample holds roughly 600,000 distinct CDR3 sequences, and 20% to 25% of those were seen once. 7.5% to 9% of the sample comes from the top ten. V has 4 bases trimmed and J has 14 bases trimmed; junction bases matching no gene number 5. The CDR3, from cysteine to phenylalanine, totals 12 residues. Only the CDR3 portion is preserved as DNA: 36 bases, with reading frame beginning at the first base. From the germline V gene, CDR1 is MNHEY and CDR2 is SVGEGT.

The rearrangement joined TRBV6-2 or TRBV6-3 to TRBJ2-1; 10 nucleotides in the junction match TRBD1. Sequencing used CD8+ T cells from PBMCs. The receptor's source is a human donor in good health (CMV status not recorded). Some clones in this sample may be carry-over from other donors' samples. The CDR3 corresponds to CASSSSGTGEFF. The sequenced DNA: TGTGCCAGCAGTTCCTCCGGGACAGGGGAGTTCTTC.